This T cell receptor (beta chain) was identified in a study of T cells after posttransplantation cyclophosphamide. Peripheral blood was collected from the related graft donor on the marrow donation day. Regarding this clone: Antigen unknown.

Profiling relied on immunoSEQ multiplex PCR, and the TCRdb table lists in-frame clones only, not all of them. The table lists about 3,300 clones, about 84% of them singletons, with roughly a fifth in the top ten. General study results and limits: TRB clonality was highly associated with recipient CMV seropositivity and reactivation. Tissue-infiltrating T cells from skin or gut overlapped little with blood T cells.

Germline V gives CDR1 MDHEN, CDR2 SYDVKM. J lost 9 bases, V lost 2 bases, and 2 bases had no gene match. This CDR3 comprises 13 residues. Sequenced: memory CD8+ T cells sorted from blood. The chain recombines TRBV28 with TRBJ2-1, with 9 bases fitting TRBD2. This clonotype originated in a woman in her fifties or sixties in good health, CMV-negative, and a related stem cell transplant donor. The CDR3 DNA reads as TGTGCCAGCAGTTTAGGGACTAGCACTGAGCAGTTCTTC. It specifies CASSLGTSTEQFF.